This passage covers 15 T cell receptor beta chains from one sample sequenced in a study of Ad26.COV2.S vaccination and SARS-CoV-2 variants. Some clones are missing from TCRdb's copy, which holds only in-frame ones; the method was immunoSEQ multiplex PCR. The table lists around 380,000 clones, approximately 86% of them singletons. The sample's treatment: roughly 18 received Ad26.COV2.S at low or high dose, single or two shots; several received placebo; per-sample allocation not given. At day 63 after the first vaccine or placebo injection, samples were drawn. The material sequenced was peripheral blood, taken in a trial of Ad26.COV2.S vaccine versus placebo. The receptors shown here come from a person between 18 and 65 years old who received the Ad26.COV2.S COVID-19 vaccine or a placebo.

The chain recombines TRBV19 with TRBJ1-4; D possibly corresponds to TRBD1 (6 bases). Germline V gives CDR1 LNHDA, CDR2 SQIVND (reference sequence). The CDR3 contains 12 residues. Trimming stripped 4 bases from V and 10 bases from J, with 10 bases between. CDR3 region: CASSSRGGKLFF. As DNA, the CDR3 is TGTGCCAGTAGTAGCAGGGGTGGAAAACTGTTTTTT.

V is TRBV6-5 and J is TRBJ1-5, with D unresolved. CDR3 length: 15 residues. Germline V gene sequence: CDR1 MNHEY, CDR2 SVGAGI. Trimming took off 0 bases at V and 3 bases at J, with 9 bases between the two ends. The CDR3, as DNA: TGTGCCAGCAGTTACTCCAACAATTACAATCAGCCCCAGCATTTT. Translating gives CASSYSNNYNQPQHF.

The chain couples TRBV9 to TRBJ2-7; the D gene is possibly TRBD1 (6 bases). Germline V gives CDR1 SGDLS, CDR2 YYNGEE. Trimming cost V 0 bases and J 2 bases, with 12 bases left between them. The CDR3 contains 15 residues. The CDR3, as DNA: TGTGCCAGCAGCGTAGGTGGGACACTAACCTACGAGCAGTACTTC. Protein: CASSVGGTLTYEQYF. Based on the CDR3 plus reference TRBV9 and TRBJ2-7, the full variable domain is DSGVTQTPKHLITATGQRVTLRCSPRSGDLSVYWYQQSLDQGLQFLIQYYNGEERAKGNILERFSAQQFPDLHSELNLSSLELGDSALYFCASSVGGTLTYEQYFGPGTRLTVT.

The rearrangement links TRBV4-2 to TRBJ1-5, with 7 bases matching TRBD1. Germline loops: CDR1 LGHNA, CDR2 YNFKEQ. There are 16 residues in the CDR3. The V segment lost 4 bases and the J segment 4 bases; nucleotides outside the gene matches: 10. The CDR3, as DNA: TGTGCCAGCAGCCCTACCGAAGGCAGGGGGAATCAGCCCCAGCATTTT. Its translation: CASSPTEGRGNQPQHF.

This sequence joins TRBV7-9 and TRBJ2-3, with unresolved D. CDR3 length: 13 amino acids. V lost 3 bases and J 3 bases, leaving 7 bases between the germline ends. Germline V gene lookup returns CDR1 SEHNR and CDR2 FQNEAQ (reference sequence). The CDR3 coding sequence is TGTGCCAGCAGCTTCGCGGATACAGATACGCAGTATTTT. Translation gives CASSFADTDTQYF.

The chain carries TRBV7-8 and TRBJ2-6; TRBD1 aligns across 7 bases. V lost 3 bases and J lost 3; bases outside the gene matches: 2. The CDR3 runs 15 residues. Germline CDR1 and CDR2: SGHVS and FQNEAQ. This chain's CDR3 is CASSFDRVGANVLTF. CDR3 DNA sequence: TGTGCCAGCAGCTTCGACAGGGTTGGGGCCAACGTCCTGACTTTC. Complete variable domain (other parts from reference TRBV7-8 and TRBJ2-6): GAGVSQSPRYKVAKRGQDVALRCDPISGHVSLFWYQQALGQGPEFLTYFQNEAQLDKSGLPSDRFFAERPEGSVSTLKIQRTQQEDSAVYLCASSFDRVGANVLTFGAGSRLTVL.

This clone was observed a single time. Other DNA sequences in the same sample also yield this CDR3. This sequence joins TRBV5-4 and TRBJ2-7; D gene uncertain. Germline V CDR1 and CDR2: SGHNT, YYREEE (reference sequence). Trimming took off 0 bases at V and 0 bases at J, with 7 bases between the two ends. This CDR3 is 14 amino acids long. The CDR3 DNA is TGTGCCAGCAGCTTGGGGGGAAGCTCCTACGAGCAGTACTTC. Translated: CASSLGGSSYEQYF. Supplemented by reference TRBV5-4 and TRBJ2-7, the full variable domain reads ETGVTQSPTHLIKTRGQQVTLRCSSQSGHNTVSWYQQALGQGPQFIFQYYREEENGRGNFPPRFSGLQFPNYSSELNVNALELDDSALYLCASSLGGSSYEQYFGPGTRLTVT.

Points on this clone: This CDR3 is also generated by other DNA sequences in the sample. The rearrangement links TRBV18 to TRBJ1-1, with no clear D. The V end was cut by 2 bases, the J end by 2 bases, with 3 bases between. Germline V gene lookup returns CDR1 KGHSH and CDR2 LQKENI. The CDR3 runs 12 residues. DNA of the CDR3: TGTGCCAGCTCACCAACAAACACTGAAGCTTTCTTT. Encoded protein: CASSPTNTEAFF.

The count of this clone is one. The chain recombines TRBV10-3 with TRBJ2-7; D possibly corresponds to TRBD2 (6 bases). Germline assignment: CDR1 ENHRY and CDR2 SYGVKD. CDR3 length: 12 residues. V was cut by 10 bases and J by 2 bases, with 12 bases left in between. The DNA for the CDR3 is TGTGCCACGTACGGGGGTCCCTACGAGCAGTACTTC. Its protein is CATYGGPYEQYF.

CDR3 amino acids: CASSQGSGTDTGELFF. The CDR3 region has the DNA TGTGCCAGCAGCCAAGGAAGCGGGACCGACACCGGGGAGCTGTTTTTT. The chain has TRBV4-2 and TRBJ2-2, with 7 bases identical to TRBD2. The CDR3 covers 16 residues. Trimming took 1 base from V and 3 from J; bases not matched to a gene: 5. Germline CDR1 and CDR2: LGHNA and YNFKEQ.

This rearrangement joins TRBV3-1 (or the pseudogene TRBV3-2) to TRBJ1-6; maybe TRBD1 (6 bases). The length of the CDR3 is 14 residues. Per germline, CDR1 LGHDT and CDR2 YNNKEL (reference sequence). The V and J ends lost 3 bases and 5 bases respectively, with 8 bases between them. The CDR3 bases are TGTGCCAGCAGCCATCGGACAGATAATTCACCCCTCCACTTT. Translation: CASSHRTDNSPLHF.

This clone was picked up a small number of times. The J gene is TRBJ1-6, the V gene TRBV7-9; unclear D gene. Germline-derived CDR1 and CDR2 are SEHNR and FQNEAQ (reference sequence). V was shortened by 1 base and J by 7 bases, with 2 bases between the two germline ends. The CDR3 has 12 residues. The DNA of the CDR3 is TGTGCCAGCAGCTTAGAGAATTCACCCCTCCACTTT. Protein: CASSLENSPLHF.

The CDR3 DNA sequence: TGCGCCAGCGAGGTAGGTGGGAAAGATTCACCCCTCCACTTT. Translation: CASEVGGKDSPLHF. The chain carries TRBV5-1 and TRBJ1-6; D not certain. Germline CDR1 is SGHRS and CDR2 is YFSETQ. Trimming took off 7 bases at V and 8 bases at J, with 16 bases between the two ends. This CDR3 is built from 14 residues.

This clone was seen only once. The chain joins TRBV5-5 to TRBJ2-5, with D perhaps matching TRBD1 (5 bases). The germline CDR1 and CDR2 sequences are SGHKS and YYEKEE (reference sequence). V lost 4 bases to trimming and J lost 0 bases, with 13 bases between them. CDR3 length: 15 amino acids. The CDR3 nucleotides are TGTGCCAGCAGCCTGCAACCAGGGTACCAAGAGACCCAGTACTTC. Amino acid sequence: CASSLQPGYQETQYF. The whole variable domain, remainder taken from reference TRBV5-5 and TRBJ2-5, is DAGVTQSPTHLIKTRGQQVTLRCSPISGHKSVSWYQQVLGQGPQFIFQYYEKEERGRGNFPDRFSARQFPNYSSELNVNALLLGDSALYLCASSLQPGYQETQYFGPGTRLLVL.

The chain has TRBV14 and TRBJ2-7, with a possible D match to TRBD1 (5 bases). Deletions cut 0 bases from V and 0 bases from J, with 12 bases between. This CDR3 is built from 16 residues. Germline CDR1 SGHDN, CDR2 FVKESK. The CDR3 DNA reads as TGTGCCAGCAGCCAAGATCAGGGCATGCTCTCCTACGAGCAGTACTTC. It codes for CASSQDQGMLSYEQYF.